This T cell receptor (beta chain) was observed in a study of blood T cell repertoires in COVID-19. The V gene lost 1 base and the J gene lost 5 bases, with 8 bases spanning the gap. Germline CDR1 reads SGHAT; CDR2 reads FQNNGV. The CDR3 consists of 13 residues. The method was immunoSEQ multiplex PCR; TCRdb's version includes in-frame clones alone and lacks a portion of them. The profile shows roughly 100,000 clones, around nine tenths of them singletons. The sequencing input was peripheral blood. The receptor comes from a man aged 45-65 years with active or convalescent COVID-19. The V and J genes are TRBV11-2 and TRBJ2-5; D perhaps matches TRBD2 (6 bases). In DNA, the CDR3 is TGTGCCAGCAGCTTAGGCCGGGAGGAGACCCAGTACTTC. This gives the protein CASSLGREETQYF.